Each of the 24 T cell receptor beta chains below was sequenced from the same sample in a study of cytomegalovirus exposure and HLA in healthy donors (dated by TCRdb to the late 2010s). To prepare the library, the immunoSEQ multiplex PCR assay was applied. A mixture of 60 forward primers for TCR Vbeta segments and 13 reverse primers for TCR Jbeta segments was used in the multiplex PCR. This immuneACCESS table, as held by TCRdb, lists in-frame sequences with V and J called but not all clones. Of the missing ones, under half trace to an unresolved V gene in checked studies; the others have no known cause. The table for this sample lists approximately 110,000 clones; approximately 15% of them were counted only once. Under 2.5% of the sample belongs to the ten largest clones. Input material: PBMCs. The receptor source for this set is a woman aged 18-30 years in good health and CMV-seronegative.

CDR3 bases: TGTGCCAGCAGTTACTCGATTGTCCTGGGGGGGACCCAGTACTTC. Translated, it gives CASSYSIVLGGTQYF. The V gene is TRBV6-5, the J gene TRBJ2-5, with D possibly being TRBD2 (6 bases). The CDR3 sequence is 15 residues long. Between the trimmed V and J ends, which lost 0 bases and 7 bases, there was a span of 15 bases. The germline V gene has CDR1 MNHEY and CDR2 SVGAGI.

This clone came up a few times. The chain carries TRBV6-1 and TRBJ2-3; 10 nucleotides line up with TRBD2. The V and J ends lost 7 bases and 4 bases, in that order; junction bases with no gene match: 8. The CDR3 contains 15 residues. Germline values: CDR1 MNHNS, CDR2 SASEGT. CDR3: CASIFSAGGSDTQYF. The CDR3 nucleotides are TGTGCCAGCATCTTTTCAGCGGGAGGGTCAGATACGCAGTATTTT.

The chain carries TRBV19 and TRBJ1-5, with TRBD1 matching over 7 bases. The CDR3 runs 15 residues. Germline V gene sequence: CDR1 LNHDA, CDR2 SQIVND (reference sequence). The trim removed 4 bases at V and 6 bases at J, leaving 9 bases unmatched. The CDR3 loop is CASSNHPGQFQPQHF. Written as DNA, the CDR3 is TGTGCCAGTAGTAATCACCCGGGACAGTTTCAGCCCCAGCATTTT.

The rearrangement links TRBV5-1 to TRBJ1-2; 12 bases agree with TRBD1. Germline V CDR1 and CDR2: SGHRS, YFSETQ. CDR3 length: 17 amino acids. J gave up 6 bases and V 4 bases, and 13 bases lay outside the gene matches. This CDR3 is CASSAPAMGQGADGYTF. The CDR3 DNA sequence: TGCGCCAGCAGCGCGCCGGCCATGGGACAGGGGGCCGATGGCTACACCTTC.

This clone came up once. This rearrangement joins TRBV2 to TRBJ2-2; weak D call: TRBD2 (6 bases). The V and J ends lost 3 bases and 1 base respectively, with 9 bases between them. Germline V gives CDR1 SNHLY, CDR2 FYNNEI. This CDR3 has 15 amino acids. CDR3 region: CASSDAGKNTGELFF. The CDR3 DNA follows: TGTGCCAGCAGTGATGCGGGGAAGAACACCGGGGAGCTGTTTTTT.

This rearrangement joins TRBV13 to TRBJ1-3; TRBD1 aligns across 7 bases. The germline V gene has CDR1 PRHDT and CDR2 FYEKMQ (reference sequence). V lost 5 bases, J lost 0 bases, and 4 bases stayed unmatched. The CDR3 is 15 residues long. For the CDR3, the DNA is TGTGCCAGCAGCCGTACAGGGGACTCTGGAAACACCATATATTTT. The encoded protein is CASSRTGDSGNTIYF.

A few counts support this clone. The genes are TRBV18 and TRBJ2-1, with D possibly being TRBD1 (6 bases). V was cut by 5 bases and J by 3 bases, with 14 bases left in between. Germline V gives CDR1 KGHSH, CDR2 LQKENI. The CDR3 spans 15 residues. Here the CDR3 reads CASSSGQSFYNEQFF. The DNA of the CDR3 is TGTGCCAGCTCATCCGGACAGTCATTCTACAATGAGCAGTTCTTC.

This clone was counted ten times or more. The rearrangement uses TRBV19 and TRBJ1-1; 7 bases fit TRBD1. With 8 bases clipped from V and 1 base from J, the junction kept 13 bases outside the gene matches. The CDR3 consists of 16 residues. CDR1 and CDR2 (germline): LNHDA, SQIVND (reference sequence). The CDR3 nucleotides are TGTGCCAGTGGAGACAGGGCTCGCCAAACGAACACTGAAGCTTTCTTT. This codes for CASGDRARQTNTEAFF.

The J gene is TRBJ1-5, the V gene TRBV5-1; tentatively, D is TRBD1 (5 bases). The CDR3 consists of 14 residues. Germline lookup yields CDR1 SGHRS and CDR2 YFSETQ. With 4 bases removed from V and 2 bases from J, the gap between germline ends came to 10 bases. The CDR3 protein is CASSDGTGNQPQHF. CDR3 nucleotides: TGCGCCAGCAGCGACGGGACTGGCAATCAGCCCCAGCATTTT.

The genes are TRBV5-1 and TRBJ1-2; TRBD1 matches at 8 bases. The CDR3 has 15 residues. Looked up from germline, CDR1 is SGHRS and CDR2 is YFSETQ. V shed 1 base and J 4 bases; nucleotides not matched to a gene: 6. CDR3 nucleotide sequence: TGCGCCAGCAGCTTGAGCGCAGGGGGCGCCTATGGCTACACCTTC. As protein: CASSLSAGGAYGYTF.

A few counts support this clone. The junction and the germline gene differ at one end; a read error may be behind it. This chain connects TRBV9 to TRBJ1-2; D perhaps matches TRBD1 (6 bases). Germline V gene lookup returns CDR1 SGDLS and CDR2 YYNGEE. The CDR3 sequence is 14 residues long. This CDR3 reads CASTVGGANYGYTF. The CDR3 DNA reads TGTGCCAGCACCGTAGGGGGAGCTAACTATGGCTACACCTTC.

This chain joins TRBV5-6 and TRBJ2-1; perhaps TRBD1 as D (5 bases). V was clipped by 4 bases and J by 2 bases, with 13 bases between them. Germline V gene sequence: CDR1 SGHDT, CDR2 YYEEEE. The CDR3 extends over 15 amino acids. The chain's CDR3 is CASSLQGTTYNEQFF. In nucleotides, the CDR3 is TGTGCCAGCAGCCTCCAGGGCACCACCTACAATGAGCAGTTCTTC.

This clone has more than one count but fewer than ten. The chain has TRBV27 and TRBJ2-7; 7 bases map to TRBD2. Per the germline V gene, CDR1 is MNHEY and CDR2 is SMNVEV (reference sequence). The CDR3 contains 14 residues. V was pared by 2 bases and J by 2 bases, with 3 bases of the junction left unmatched. Here the CDR3 reads CASSLHGGTYEQYF. The CDR3 DNA is TGTGCCAGCAGTTTACACGGGGGGACCTACGAGCAGTACTTC.

V and J are TRBV4-1 and TRBJ2-7, with TRBD2 as a possible D gene (5 bases). Germline V gene sequence: CDR1 MGHRA, CDR2 YSYEKL. CDR3 length: 13 residues. V lost 4 bases to trimming and J lost 4 bases, with 11 bases between them. The DNA of the CDR3 is TGCGCCAGCAGCCCCGGAGGCGGGTACGAGCAGTACTTC. Translated: CASSPGGGYEQYF.

A few counts support this clone. The chain has TRBV15 and TRBJ1-2; a weak D match, TRBD1 (6 bases). Trimming stripped 2 bases from V and 7 bases from J, with 14 bases between. The germline V gene encodes CDR1 LNHNV and CDR2 YYDKDF (reference sequence). The CDR3 consists of 14 residues. The CDR3 bases are TGTGCCACCAGCAGATCCGACAGGAATGGTGGCTACACCTTC. Its protein is CATSRSDRNGGYTF.

The CDR3 nucleotides read TGTGCCAGCAGCGTAGGACTACTAGCGGGAAGCAATGAGCAGTTCTTC. It translates to CASSVGLLAGSNEQFF. J is TRBJ2-1 and V is TRBV9, with TRBD2 matching 10 bases. V was clipped by 0 bases and J by 6 bases; unmatched bases: 6. The germline CDR1 and CDR2 sequences are SGDLS and YYNGEE. The CDR3 is made up of 16 amino acids.

V gene TRBV29-1 combines with J gene TRBJ1-1, with D maybe TRBD1 (5 bases). CDR1 SQVTM and CDR2 ANQGSEA come from the germline V gene. Trimming removed 1 base at V and 6 bases at J, with 24 bases between. This CDR3 has 17 residues. The CDR3 nucleotides are TGCAGCGTTGAAGGGGGCTGGGGGGGGAGGACGCGCTCTGAAGCTTTCTTT. This codes for CSVEGGWGGRTRSEAFF.

The V and J genes are TRBV5-1 and TRBJ1-1, with 9 bases lining up with TRBD1. V shed 2 bases, J shed 1 base, and the junction held 6 bases outside the gene matches. There are 16 residues in the CDR3. From germline, CDR1 is SGHRS and CDR2 YFSETQ. The CDR3 bases are TGCGCCAGCAGCTTACTACCGACAGGGGGGAACACTGAAGCTTTCTTT. Protein product: CASSLLPTGGNTEAFF.

This clone was picked up a small number of times. This chain links TRBV11-2 with TRBJ2-3; possibly TRBD1 for D (6 bases). V was shortened by 4 bases and J by 2 bases, with 16 bases between the two germline ends. This CDR3 contains 16 residues. Germline V gene lookup returns CDR1 SGHAT and CDR2 FQNNGV. CDR3 DNA: TGTGCCAGCAGCTCCCTTTTGACAGGTATCACAGATACGCAGTATTTT. It codes for CASSSLLTGITDTQYF.

This clone was seen a handful of times. This chain uses TRBV29-1 with TRBJ2-1; the D is unclear. This CDR3 region has 15 residues. Per the germline V gene, CDR1 is SQVTM and CDR2 is ANQGSEA. V was cut by 0 bases and J by 1 base, with 10 bases left in between. CDR3 DNA sequence: TGCAGCGTTGAAGAGCGGCTAGAATCCTACAATGAGCAGTTCTTC. Translated: CSVEERLESYNEQFF.

This clone was picked up a small number of times. The chain has TRBV28 and TRBJ1-4; 8 bases match TRBD1. The germline V gene has CDR1 MDHEN and CDR2 SYDVKM. The CDR3 sequence is 16 residues long. V trimming: 4 bases; J trimming: 0 bases; junction bases outside the gene matches: 4. DNA for the CDR3: TGTGCCAGCAGTTCACCACAGGGGGCAACTAATGAAAAACTGTTTTTT. Protein sequence: CASSSPQGATNEKLFF.

The rearrangement joins TRBV7-9 to TRBJ2-5; 13 nucleotides agree with TRBD2. V dropped 4 bases and J dropped 0; count of bases not matched to a gene: 5. The CDR3 covers 17 residues. CDR1 and CDR2 from the germline V gene are SEHNR and FQNEAQ (reference sequence). The CDR3 DNA follows: TGTGCCAGCAGCTCCCGGACTAGCGGGGGCCACCAAGAGACCCAGTACTTC. Translating it yields CASSSRTSGGHQETQYF.

This sequence joins TRBV18 and TRBJ2-2; D gene unclear. The germline V gene has CDR1 KGHSH and CDR2 LQKENI. V lost 6 bases and J lost 0, with 14 bases in between. The CDR3 loop spans 16 amino acids. The CDR3 loop is CASSHEANANTGELFF. Written as DNA, the CDR3 is TGTGCCAGCTCTCACGAGGCGAACGCGAACACCGGGGAGCTGTTTTTT. The full variable domain, its missing parts supplied by reference TRBV18 and TRBJ2-2, is NAGVMQNPRHLVRRRGQEARLRCSPMKGHSHVYWYRQLPEEGLKFMVYLQKENIIDESGMPKERFSAEFPKEGPSILRIQQVVRGDSAAYFCASSHEANANTGELFFGEGSRLTVL.

The J gene is TRBJ2-3, the V gene TRBV11-3; possibly TRBD2 for D (5 bases). This CDR3 spans 14 amino acids. Trimming shortened V by 3 bases and J by 6 bases, and 13 bases separated the two germline ends. Germline CDR1 is SGHNT and CDR2 is YENEEA. CDR3 nucleotides: TGTGCCAGCAGCTTGAGTCTAGCCGTCGATACGCAGTATTTT. It encodes CASSLSLAVDTQYF.